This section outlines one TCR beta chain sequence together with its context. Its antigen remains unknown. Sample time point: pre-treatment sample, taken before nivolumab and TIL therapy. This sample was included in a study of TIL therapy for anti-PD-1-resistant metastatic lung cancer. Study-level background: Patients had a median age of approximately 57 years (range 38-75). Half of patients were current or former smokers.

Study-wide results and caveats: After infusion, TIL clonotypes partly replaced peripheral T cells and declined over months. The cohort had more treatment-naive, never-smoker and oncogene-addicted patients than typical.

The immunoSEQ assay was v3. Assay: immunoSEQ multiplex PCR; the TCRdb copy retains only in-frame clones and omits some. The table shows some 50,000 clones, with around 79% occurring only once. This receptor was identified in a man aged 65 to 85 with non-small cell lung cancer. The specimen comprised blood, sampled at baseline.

CDR3 loop: CASSFSGGDRETQYF. For the CDR3, the DNA is TGTGCCAGCAGCTTCTCTGGGGGGGATAGGGAGACCCAGTACTTC. This chain joins TRBV7-3 and TRBJ2-5; 7 nucleotides match TRBD2. The junction had 9 bases not matched to a gene; V was cut back by 3 bases and J by 5 bases. The V gene's germline CDR1 is SGHTA and CDR2 FQGTGA. This CDR3 spans 15 amino acids. Filled out from reference TRBV7-3 and TRBJ2-5, the complete variable domain reads GAGVSQTPSNKVTEKGKYVELRCDPISGHTALYWYRQSLGQGPEFLIYFQGTGAADDSGLPNDRFFAVRPEGSVSTLKIQRTERGDSAVYLCASSFSGGDRETQYFGPGTRLLVL.